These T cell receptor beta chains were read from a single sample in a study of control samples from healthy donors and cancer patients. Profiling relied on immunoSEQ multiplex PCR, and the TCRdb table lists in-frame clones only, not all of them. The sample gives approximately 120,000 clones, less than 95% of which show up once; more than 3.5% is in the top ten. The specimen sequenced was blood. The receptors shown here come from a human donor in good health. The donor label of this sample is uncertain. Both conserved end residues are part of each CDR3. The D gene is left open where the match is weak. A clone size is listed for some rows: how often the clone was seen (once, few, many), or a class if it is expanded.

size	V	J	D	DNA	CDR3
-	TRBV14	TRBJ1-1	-	TGTGCCAGCAGCCTAATGTCCCCATCTGAAGCTTTCTTT	CASSLMSPSEAFF
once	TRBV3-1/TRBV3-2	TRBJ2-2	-	TGTGCCAGCAGCCAACTGGTGGGGCGGACCGGGGAGCTGTTTTTT	CASSQLVGRTGELFF
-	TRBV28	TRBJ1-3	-	TGTGCCACCGCGGACAGTGGAAACACCATATATTTT	CATADSGNTIYF
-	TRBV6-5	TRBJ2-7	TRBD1	TGTGCCAGCAGTTACGGGACAGCGAACGAGCAGTACTTC	CASSYGTANEQYF
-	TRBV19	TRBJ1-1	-	TGTGCCAGTAGTATTTCAATAGCGTCGAACACTGAAGCTTTCTTT	CASSISIASNTEAFF
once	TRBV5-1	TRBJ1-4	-	TGCGCCAGCAGCCCGGGGCCCGGGAATGAAAAACTGTTTTTT	CASSPGPGNEKLFF
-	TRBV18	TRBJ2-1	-	TGTGCCAGCTCACAGGGCCCCTACAATGAGCAGTTCTTC	CASSQGPYNEQFF
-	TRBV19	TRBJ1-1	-	TGTGCCAGTAGTTGGTGGGAGAACACTGAAGCTTTCTTT	CASSWWENTEAFF
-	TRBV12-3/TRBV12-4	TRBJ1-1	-	TGTGCCAGCAGTTTTGGCGGGATTAAAGAAGCTTTCTTT	CASSFGGIKEAFF
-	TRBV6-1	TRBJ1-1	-	TGTGCCAGCAGTGAAGCATACATGGCCACTGAAGCTTTCTTT	CASSEAYMATEAFF
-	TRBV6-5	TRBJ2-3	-	TGTGCCAGCACGCCCGCCTCCACAACAGATACGCAGTATTTT	CASTPASTTDTQYF
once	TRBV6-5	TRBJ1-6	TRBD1	TGTGCCAGCAGTTACTTGCAGGGGGCTTATAATTCACCCCTCCACTTT	CASSYLQGAYNSPLHF
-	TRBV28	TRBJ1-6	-	TGTGCCAGCAGCCGAACAGGGAGGGATAATTCACCCCTCCACTTT	CASSRTGRDNSPLHF
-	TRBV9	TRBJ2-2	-	TGTGCCAGCAGCGTATTGGGCGGGGAGCTGTTTTTT	CASSVLGGELFF
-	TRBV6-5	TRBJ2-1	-	TGTGCCAGCAGGGCAAGCCGGTCCTACAATGAGCAGTTCTTC	CASRASRSYNEQFF
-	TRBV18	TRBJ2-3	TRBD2	TGTGCCAGCTCACCAGGCAGCGGGGGGCCGGGCACAGATACGCAGTATTTT	CASSPGSGGPGTDTQYF
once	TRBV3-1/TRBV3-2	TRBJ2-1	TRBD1	TGTGCCAGCAGCCAACCGGGACAGGGAAACAATGAGCAGTTCTTC	CASSQPGQGNNEQFF
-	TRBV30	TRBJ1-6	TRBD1	TGTGCCTGGAGTGTACAGGGGGCGTATTCACCCCTCCACTTT	CAWSVQGAYSPLHF
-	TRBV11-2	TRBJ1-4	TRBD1	TGTGCCAGCAGCCGGGGAGGGGGCGCATCAGGTGAAAAACTGTTTTTT	CASSRGGGASGEKLFF
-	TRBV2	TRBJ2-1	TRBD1	TGTGCCAGCAGTGTGGGGGACAGGGCTCGGGAGTTCTTC	CASSVGDRAREFF